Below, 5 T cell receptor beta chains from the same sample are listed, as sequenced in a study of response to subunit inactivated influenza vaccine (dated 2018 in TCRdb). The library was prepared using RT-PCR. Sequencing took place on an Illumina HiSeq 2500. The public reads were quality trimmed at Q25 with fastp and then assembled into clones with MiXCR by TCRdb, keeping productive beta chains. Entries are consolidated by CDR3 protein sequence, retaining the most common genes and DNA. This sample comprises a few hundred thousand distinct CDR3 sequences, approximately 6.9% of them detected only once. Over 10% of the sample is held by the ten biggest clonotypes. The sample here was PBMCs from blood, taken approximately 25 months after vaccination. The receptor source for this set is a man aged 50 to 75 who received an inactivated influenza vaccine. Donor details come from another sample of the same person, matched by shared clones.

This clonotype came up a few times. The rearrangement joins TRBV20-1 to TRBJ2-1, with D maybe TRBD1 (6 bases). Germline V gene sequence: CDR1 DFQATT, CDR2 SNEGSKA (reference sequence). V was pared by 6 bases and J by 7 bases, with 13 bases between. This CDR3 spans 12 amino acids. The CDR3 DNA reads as TGCAGTGCCCAGAGGACAGCTAATGAGCAGTTCTTC. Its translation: CSAQRTANEQFF.

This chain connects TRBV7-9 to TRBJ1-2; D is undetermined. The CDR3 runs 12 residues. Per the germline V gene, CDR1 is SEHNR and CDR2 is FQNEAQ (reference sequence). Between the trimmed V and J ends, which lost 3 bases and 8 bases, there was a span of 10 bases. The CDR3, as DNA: TGTGCCAGCAGCTTCCCTAGATTGGGCTACACCTTC. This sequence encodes CASSFPRLGYTF.

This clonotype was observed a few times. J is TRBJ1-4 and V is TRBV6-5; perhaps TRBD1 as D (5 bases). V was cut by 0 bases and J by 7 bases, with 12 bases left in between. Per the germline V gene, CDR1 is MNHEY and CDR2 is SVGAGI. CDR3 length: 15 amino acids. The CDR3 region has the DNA TGTGCCAGCAGTTACTCAGCCAGGGCGGCTGAAAAACTGTTTTTT. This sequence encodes CASSYSARAAEKLFF.

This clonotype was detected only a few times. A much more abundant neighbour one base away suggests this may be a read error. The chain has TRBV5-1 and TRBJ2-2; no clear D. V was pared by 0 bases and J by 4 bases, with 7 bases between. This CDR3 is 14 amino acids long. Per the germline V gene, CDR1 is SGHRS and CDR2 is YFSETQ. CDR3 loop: CASSLGSVTGELFF. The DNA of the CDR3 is TGCGCCAGCAGCTTGGGATCCGTCACCGGGGAGCTGTTTTTT.

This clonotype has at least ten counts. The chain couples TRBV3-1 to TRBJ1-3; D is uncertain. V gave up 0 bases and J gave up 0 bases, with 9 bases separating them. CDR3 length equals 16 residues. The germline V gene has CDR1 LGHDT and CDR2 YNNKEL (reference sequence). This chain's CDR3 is CASSQDGRVSGNTIYF. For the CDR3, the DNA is TGTGCCAGCAGCCAAGACGGGAGAGTCTCTGGAAACACCATATATTTT.